Given below is one T cell receptor (beta chain) in context. The antigen remains undetermined. This sample is part of a study of OX40 agonist ivuxolimab in advanced cancers. Drawing of blood for sampling happened at baseline, at cycle 4 day 1, and at cycle 7 day 1. V was pared by 8 bases and J by 4 bases, with 11 bases between. CDR3 length: 13 residues. The germline V gene has CDR1 WSHSY and CDR2 SAAADI. Overall study results and limits: Partly responding patients at 0.1-3.0 mg/kg showed some of the smallest clonal expansion. Clones of CD4+ and CD8+ blood T cells grew by week 6 at doses of 0.1 to 3.0 mg/kg.

The table came from immunoSEQ multiplex PCR; TCRdb's copy has only in-frame clones and leaves some out. The repertoire holds about 61,000 clones, with about nine tenths as singletons. This TCR was sampled from an adult with an advanced solid tumor such as melanoma, head and neck, liver or kidney cancer. The V call is TRBV10-2, the J call TRBJ2-2; the D is unclear. The sample here was CD4+ or CD8+ T cells sorted from blood, taken in a trial of the OX40 agonist ivuxolimab. CDR3 amino acids: CASRTDVTGELFF. Here the CDR3 DNA reads TGCGCCAGCCGCACGGATGTCACCGGGGAGCTGTTTTTT.